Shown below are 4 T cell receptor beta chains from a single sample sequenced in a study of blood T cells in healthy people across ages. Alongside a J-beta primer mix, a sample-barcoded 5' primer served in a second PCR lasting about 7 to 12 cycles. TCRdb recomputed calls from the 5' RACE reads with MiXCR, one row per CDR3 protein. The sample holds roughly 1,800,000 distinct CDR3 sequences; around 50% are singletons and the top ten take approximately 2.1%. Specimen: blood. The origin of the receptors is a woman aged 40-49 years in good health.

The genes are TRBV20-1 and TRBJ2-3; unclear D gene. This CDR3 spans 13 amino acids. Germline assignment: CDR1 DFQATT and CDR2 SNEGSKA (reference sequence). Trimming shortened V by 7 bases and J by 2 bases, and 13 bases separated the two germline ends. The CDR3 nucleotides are TGCAGTGGGGTTGAAATCTTCACAGATACGCAGTATTTT. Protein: CSGVEIFTDTQYF.

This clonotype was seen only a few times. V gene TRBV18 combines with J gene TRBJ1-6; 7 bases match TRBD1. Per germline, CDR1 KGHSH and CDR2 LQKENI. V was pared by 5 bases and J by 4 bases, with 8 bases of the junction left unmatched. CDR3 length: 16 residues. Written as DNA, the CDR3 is TGTGCCAGCTCATCCTCGACGACAGGGTATAATTCACCCCTCCACTTT. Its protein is CASSSSTTGYNSPLHF.

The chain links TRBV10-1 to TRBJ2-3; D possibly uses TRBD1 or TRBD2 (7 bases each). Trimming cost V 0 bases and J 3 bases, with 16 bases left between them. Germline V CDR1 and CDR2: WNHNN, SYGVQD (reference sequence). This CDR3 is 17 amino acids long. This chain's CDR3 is CASSESSTGGQTDTQYF. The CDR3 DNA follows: TGCGCCAGCAGTGAGTCTTCGACGGGGGGACAGACAGATACGCAGTATTTT.

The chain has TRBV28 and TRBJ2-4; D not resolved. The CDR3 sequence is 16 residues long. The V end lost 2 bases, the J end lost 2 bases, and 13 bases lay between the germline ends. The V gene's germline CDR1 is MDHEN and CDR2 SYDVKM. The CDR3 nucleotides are TGTGCCAGCAGTTTAACCTATAAGACGACCAAAAACATTCAGTACTTC. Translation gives CASSLTYKTTKNIQYF.